The source of this T cell receptor (beta chain) is a study of cytomegalovirus exposure and HLA in healthy donors. General study findings and limits: Clusters of TCRs from the first cohort tended to co-occur in the 95 to 150 validation repertoires (as a later analysis found). In vitro testing confirmed a few CMV-associated chains as specific for CMV antigens.

CDR1 is LGHNA and CDR2 is YNFKEQ in the germline V gene. V lost 0 bases to trimming and J lost 1 base, with 7 bases between them. The CDR3 totals 15 residues. Produced via immunoSEQ multiplex PCR; TCRdb's table is partial and in-frame only. This table has over 150,000 clones, around 92% appearing once. Regarding this clone: Its antigen remains unidentified.

V and J are TRBV4-2 and TRBJ1-3, with D perhaps matching TRBD1 (5 bases). The TCR sequence derives from a young woman in good health and CMV-seropositive. Sequenced input: PBMCs. DNA of the CDR3: TGTGCCAGCAGCCAAGAAGACAGATCTGGAAACACCATATATTTT. This codes for CASSQEDRSGNTIYF.